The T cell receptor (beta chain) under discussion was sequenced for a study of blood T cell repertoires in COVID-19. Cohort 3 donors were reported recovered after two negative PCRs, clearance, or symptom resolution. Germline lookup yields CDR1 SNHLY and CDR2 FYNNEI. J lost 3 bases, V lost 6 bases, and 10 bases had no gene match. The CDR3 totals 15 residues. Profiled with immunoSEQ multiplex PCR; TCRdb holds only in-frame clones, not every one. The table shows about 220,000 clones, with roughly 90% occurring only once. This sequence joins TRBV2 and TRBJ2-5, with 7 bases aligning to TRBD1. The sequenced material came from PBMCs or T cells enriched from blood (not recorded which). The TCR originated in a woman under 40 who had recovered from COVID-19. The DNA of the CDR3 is TGTGCCAGCAGAACCCGGGGCAGGGGGAAAGAGACCCAGTACTTC. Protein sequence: CASRTRGRGKETQYF.